Below are 20 T cell receptor beta chains sequenced from a single sample in a study of blood T cell repertoires in COVID-19. The method was immunoSEQ multiplex PCR; TCRdb's version includes in-frame clones alone and lacks a portion of them. This sample yields 90,000 to 120,000 clones, of which roughly two thirds are seen a single time; approximately 5.9% belongs to the top ten. The sequenced sample was peripheral blood. These receptor sequences come from an elderly man with acute or convalescent COVID-19.

The V and J genes are TRBV7-6 and TRBJ2-7, with a tentative D call TRBD2 (5 bases). Germline lookup yields CDR1 SGHVS and CDR2 FNYEAQ. CDR3 size: 12 residues. Trimming left V 5 bases short and J 5 bases short, with 10 bases between. The CDR3 region is CASSQRKNEQYF. As DNA, the CDR3 is TGTGCCAGCAGCCAGCGGAAGAACGAGCAGTACTTC.

The chain couples TRBV9 to TRBJ1-5; no clear D gene. V shed 5 bases and J shed 3 bases, with 9 bases lying between them. CDR3 length equals 13 residues. In germline, CDR1 is SGDLS, CDR2 YYNGEE. The CDR3 DNA sequence: TGTGCCAGCAGTAGCCAGACCAATCAGCCCCAGCATTTT. Encoded protein: CASSSQTNQPQHF. The full variable domain, with the rest looked up from reference TRBV9 and TRBJ1-5, is DSGVTQTPKHLITATGQRVTLRCSPRSGDLSVYWYQQSLDQGLQFLIQYYNGEERAKGNILERFSAQQFPDLHSELNLSSLELGDSALYFCASSSQTNQPQHFGDGTRLSIL.

This clone showed up just a few times. The chain combines TRBV18 with TRBJ1-1; 7 nucleotides line up with TRBD1. The CDR3 sequence is 15 residues long. Trimming at V came to 5 bases and at J to 1 base, leaving 7 bases not matched to a gene. CDR1 KGHSH and CDR2 LQKENI come from the germline V gene. CDR3 in DNA: TGTGCCAGCTCAGACAGGGCTGTAAAGAACACTGAAGCTTTCTTT. This encodes CASSDRAVKNTEAFF.

A few counts support this clone. The V gene is TRBV15, the J gene TRBJ2-3, with D unclear. The germline V gene has CDR1 LNHNV and CDR2 YYDKDF (reference sequence). The V gene lost 0 bases and the J gene lost 1 base, with 5 bases spanning the gap. The CDR3 sequence is 14 residues long. CDR3 region: CATSREARTDTQYF. As DNA, the CDR3 is TGTGCCACCAGCAGAGAAGCCCGCACAGATACGCAGTATTTT.

The V gene is TRBV7-9, the J gene TRBJ2-2, with 8 bases that match TRBD1. This CDR3 has 15 amino acids. CDR1 is SEHNR and CDR2 is FQNEAQ in the germline V gene (reference sequence). V trimming: 3 bases; J trimming: 7 bases; junction bases outside the gene matches: 7. CDR3 nucleotides: TGTGCCAGCAGCTTCTCAGGGGGCGCGCACGGGGAGCTGTTTTTT. Translation: CASSFSGGAHGELFF.

The V call is TRBV5-6, the J call TRBJ1-2; D ambiguous. The V end was cut by 0 bases, the J end by 1 base, with 10 bases between. Per the germline V gene, CDR1 is SGHDT and CDR2 is YYEEEE. This CDR3 contains 15 residues. CDR3 nucleotides: TGTGCCAGCAGCTTGGGGACGGGGAGTAACTATGGCTACACCTTC. It yields the protein CASSLGTGSNYGYTF.

The rearrangement joins TRBV15 to TRBJ1-2, with TRBD1 matching over 8 bases. V trimming: 2 bases; J trimming: 6 bases; junction bases outside the gene matches: 8. Germline V gene lookup returns CDR1 LNHNV and CDR2 YYDKDF (reference sequence). This CDR3 comprises 15 residues. The CDR3 DNA reads as TGTGCCACCAGCAGAAGGACAGGGAGTGGGCATGGCTACACCTTC. Its protein is CATSRRTGSGHGYTF.

The chain combines TRBV18 with TRBJ2-2; maybe TRBD1 (5 bases). Germline V gene data show CDR1 as KGHSH and CDR2 as LQKENI. Between the trimmed V and J ends, which lost 3 bases and 7 bases, there was a span of 9 bases. The CDR3 spans 13 residues. CDR3 sequence reads: CASSPVRDGELFF. In DNA, the CDR3 is TGTGCCAGCTCACCTGTCAGGGACGGGGAGCTGTTTTTT.

The CDR3 DNA follows: TGTGCCAGCTCACCGCCGGCGGTCTACAATGAGCAGTTCTTC. The encoded protein is CASSPPAVYNEQFF. The chain joins TRBV18 to TRBJ2-1; D uncertain. Germline V gene lookup returns CDR1 KGHSH and CDR2 LQKENI. The CDR3 runs to 14 residues. Between the trimmed V and J ends, which lost 3 bases and 3 bases, there was a span of 9 bases.

V gene TRBV5-6 combines with J gene TRBJ2-3, with 10 bases fitting TRBD2. Germline values: CDR1 SGHDT, CDR2 YYEEEE. There are 15 residues in the CDR3. Trimming cost V 5 bases and J 11 bases; bases outside gene matches: 14. CDR3 DNA sequence: TGTGCCAGCAGTGAGCGGGAGGGCCTCTCTATGGTGCAGTATTTT. It is translated as CASSEREGLSMVQYF.

The chain is built from TRBV20-1 and TRBJ2-5; 7 bases are shared with TRBD1. The V segment lost 4 bases and the J segment 9 bases; nucleotides outside the gene matches: 2. Germline V gene data show CDR1 as DFQATT and CDR2 as SNEGSKA (reference sequence). The CDR3 is made up of 10 amino acids. CDR3 DNA: TGCAGTGCTAAAGGGACAGCCCAGTACTTC. It specifies CSAKGTAQYF.

J is TRBJ2-5 and V is TRBV29-1, with 9 bases that match TRBD2. V was clipped by 7 bases and J by 7 bases; unmatched bases: 13. This CDR3 spans 14 amino acids. The V gene's germline CDR1 is SQVTM and CDR2 ANQGSEA. The CDR3 is CSAPAASGTGTQYF. In DNA form, the CDR3 reads TGCAGCGCCCCGGCGGCTAGCGGGACGGGGACCCAGTACTTC.

This chain links TRBV5-1 with TRBJ2-3, with a tentative D call TRBD2 (5 bases). This CDR3 contains 18 residues. Trimming removed 0 bases at V and 0 bases at J, with 17 bases between. Germline lookup yields CDR1 SGHRS and CDR2 YFSETQ. CDR3 sequence: CASSLGSLSGTSTDTQYF. Written as DNA, the CDR3 is TGCGCCAGCAGCTTGGGGTCCCTAAGCGGTACTAGCACAGATACGCAGTATTTT.

This chain links TRBV20-1 with TRBJ1-2, with TRBD1 matching over 8 bases. This CDR3 spans 14 amino acids. V was clipped by 3 bases and J by 7 bases; unmatched bases: 10. CDR1 and CDR2 (germline): DFQATT, SNEGSKA (reference sequence). CDR3 coding DNA: TGCAGTGCTAGTTGGGCAGGGGGCGAGAGTGGCTACACCTTC. Protein: CSASWAGGESGYTF.

This clone appeared a single time. This chain joins TRBV18 and TRBJ2-5; 8 bases fit TRBD1. The J segment lost 1 base and the V segment lost 2 bases, leaving 3 bases of the junction unmatched. From germline, CDR1 is KGHSH and CDR2 LQKENI. The CDR3 totals 15 residues. In nucleotides, the CDR3 is TGTGCCAGCTCACCAGAACAGGGGGGCCAAGAGACCCAGTACTTC. It is translated as CASSPEQGGQETQYF.

The chain recombines TRBV10-1 with TRBJ2-3; 10 bases align to TRBD2. After removal of 3 bases from V and 5 bases from J, the junction contained 11 bases not matched to a gene. This CDR3 is 17 amino acids long. Germline loops: CDR1 WNHNN, CDR2 SYGVQD (reference sequence). CDR3 nucleotides: TGCGCCAGCAGTGAATTTAGCGGGAGGACTCGAAGAGATACGCAGTATTTT. It specifies CASSEFSGRTRRDTQYF.

V and J are TRBV10-1 and TRBJ2-3; D perhaps matches TRBD1 (6 bases). V lost 4 bases and J lost 5, with 13 bases in between. Looked up from germline, CDR1 is WNHNN and CDR2 is SYGVQD (reference sequence). There are 14 residues in the CDR3. The CDR3: CASSVQGFGDTQYF. In DNA form, the CDR3 reads TGCGCCAGCAGTGTACAGGGTTTCGGAGATACGCAGTATTTT.

The rearrangement joins TRBV28 to TRBJ2-1; a weak D match, TRBD1 (6 bases). This CDR3 has 11 residues. In germline, CDR1 is MDHEN, CDR2 SYDVKM. V lost 2 bases, J lost 13 bases, and 9 bases lay in between. The CDR3: CASSLGQTQFF. The CDR3 bases are TGTGCCAGCAGTTTAGGACAGACCCAGTTCTTC.

This chain joins TRBV28 and TRBJ1-2; TRBD1 is a possible D gene (5 bases). The CDR3 is made up of 15 amino acids. The V end lost 3 bases, the J end lost 1 base, and 12 bases lay between the germline ends. The germline gives CDR1 MDHEN, CDR2 SYDVKM. CDR3 residues: CASSFRTGVNYGYTF. DNA for the CDR3: TGTGCCAGCAGTTTCCGCACAGGAGTTAACTATGGCTACACCTTC.

The chain combines TRBV6-7 with TRBJ1-1; a possible D gene is TRBD1 (5 bases). TRBV6-7 is labeled an ORF, and its function is uncertain. Trimming removed 11 bases from V and 2 bases from J, with 12 bases in between. This CDR3 has 12 amino acids. The CDR3 spells CAGGRINTEAFF. Written as DNA, the CDR3 is TGTGCCGGGGGGAGGATTAACACTGAAGCTTTCTTT.